This TCR beta chain was sequenced for a study of T cells after yellow fever vaccination. Study context: Fractions of low cell number were prepared using SMART-Seq v4 Ultra Low Input.

The CDR3 is 14 residues long. Germline V gives CDR1 SGHRS, CDR2 YFSETQ. V was pared by 4 bases and J by 1 base, with 4 bases of the junction left unmatched. Study-wide findings and caveats: Reappearance after the booster was seen for most primary-vaccination clones, at 95% to 97% CD4 and about 90% CD8. The secondary response showed a weaker magnitude and a faster peak, day 5 versus 15.

In this sample, this clonotype turned up a few times. Its antigen is currently unknown. TCR cDNA, made by 5'RACE template switching, carried an added universal primer site and UMIs. TCRdb ran MiXCR on the 5' RACE reads and lists one entry per CDR3 protein. The sample records under 550,000 distinct CDR3 sequences, around a fifth being singletons. The sequencing here drew on PBMCs, taken less than 25 days after the first yellow fever vaccination. The sequence was collected from a man aged 18 to 29 who received the YFV17D yellow fever vaccine. The rearrangement uses TRBV5-1 and TRBJ2-5, with 7 bases lining up with TRBD2. Written as DNA, the CDR3 is TGCGCCAGCAGCCGGGGGGACGGCCAAGAGACCCAGTACTTC. Its translation is CASSRGDGQETQYF. The full variable domain, in which reference TRBV5-1 and TRBJ2-5 provide the parts outside the CDR3, is KAGVTQTPRYLIKTRGQQVTLSCSPISGHRSVSWYQQTPGQGLQFLFEYFSETQRNKGNFPGRFSGRQFSNSRSEMNVSTLELGDSALYLCASSRGDGQETQYFGPGTRLLVL.